Presented here are 21 T cell receptor beta chains from one specimen sequenced in a study of blood T cell repertoires in COVID-19. The protocol was immunoSEQ multiplex PCR, while the TCRdb copy is restricted to in-frame clones and leaves out a portion. The sample consists of over 20,000 clones, 81% of them appearing once. Sequences were obtained from peripheral blood. The receptor source for this set is a man aged 65 to 85 with acute or convalescent COVID-19.

The chain combines TRBV10-3 with TRBJ1-1; D unclear. The V and J ends lost 7 bases and 1 base respectively, with 10 bases between them. CDR1 and CDR2 from the germline V gene are ENHRY and SYGVKD. The CDR3 is 13 amino acids. This CDR3 reads CAIKGGGNTEAFF. As DNA, the CDR3 is TGTGCCATCAAGGGCGGAGGGAACACTGAAGCTTTCTTT.

This chain uses TRBV5-6 with TRBJ1-1; D not resolved. Trimming took 4 bases from V and 2 from J, leaving 15 bases between them. CDR1 and CDR2 from the germline V gene are SGHDT and YYEEEE. The length of the CDR3 is 15 residues. The CDR3 nucleotides are TGTGCCAGCAGCCGGGGTGCAGCGGTTAACACTGAAGCTTTCTTT. It specifies CASSRGAAVNTEAFF.

The gene calls are TRBV7-8 and TRBJ1-1; a possible D gene is TRBD1 (6 bases). Germline lookup yields CDR1 SGHVS and CDR2 FQNEAQ. The CDR3 runs 16 residues. Trimming stripped 5 bases from V and 4 bases from J, with 20 bases between. The CDR3 loop is CASSARTQGRGTEAFF. CDR3 sequence (DNA): TGTGCCAGCAGCGCACGTACCCAGGGGAGGGGCACTGAAGCTTTCTTT. The complete variable domain, with remaining parts taken from reference TRBV7-8 and TRBJ1-1, reads GAGVSQSPRYKVAKRGQDVALRCDPISGHVSLFWYQQALGQGPEFLTYFQNEAQLDKSGLPSDRFFAERPEGSVSTLKIQRTQQEDSAVYLCASSARTQGRGTEAFFGQGTRLTVV.

This chain links TRBV10-3 with TRBJ1-1; 9 bases align to TRBD1. CDR3 size: 14 residues. The trim removed 5 bases at V and 9 bases at J, leaving 10 bases unmatched. Germline V gives CDR1 ENHRY, CDR2 SYGVKD. The CDR3 DNA is TGTGCCATCAGTAGGGACAGGGACGTTTGGCAAGCTTTCTTT. This translates into CAISRDRDVWQAFF.

The J gene is TRBJ2-7, the V gene TRBV9; no clear D gene. With 2 bases removed from V and 3 bases from J, the gap between germline ends came to 15 bases. Germline V lookup: CDR1 SGDLS, CDR2 YYNGEE. This CDR3 contains 15 residues. In nucleotides, the CDR3 is TGTGCCAGCAGCGTCGGCCCCGACAAATTCTACGAGCAGTACTTC. Translation: CASSVGPDKFYEQYF. The full variable domain, with the rest looked up from reference TRBV9 and TRBJ2-7, is DSGVTQTPKHLITATGQRVTLRCSPRSGDLSVYWYQQSLDQGLQFLIQYYNGEERAKGNILERFSAQQFPDLHSELNLSSLELGDSALYFCASSVGPDKFYEQYFGPGTRLTVT.

As DNA, the CDR3 is TGCGCCAGCAGCCAGACCCGGGGAGGGGGATATGGCTACACCTTC. It translates to CASSQTRGGGYGYTF. The V call is TRBV4-1, the J call TRBJ1-2; D is perhaps TRBD1 (6 bases). The CDR3 sequence is 15 residues long. V shed 3 bases and J shed 5 bases, with 16 bases lying between them. The V gene's germline CDR1 is MGHRA and CDR2 YSYEKL.

This chain connects TRBV19 to TRBJ1-5; the D gene is possibly TRBD1 (6 bases). Trimming pared 5 bases from V and 4 bases from J, leaving 18 bases between. CDR1 and CDR2 from the germline V gene are LNHDA and SQIVND (reference sequence). The CDR3 runs 16 residues. CDR3 region: CASSEARGASNQPQHF. The CDR3, as DNA: TGTGCCAGTAGTGAGGCGCGGGGGGCTTCGAATCAGCCCCAGCATTTT.

The rearrangement links TRBV7-3 to TRBJ2-2; 9 nucleotides match TRBD2. V lost 2 bases to trimming and J lost 4 bases; unmatched junction nucleotides: 5. The CDR3 has 16 residues. The germline CDR1 and CDR2 sequences are SGHTA and FQGTGA. The CDR3 DNA reads TGTGCCAGCAGCTTACCCCCGACTAGCGGCACCGGGGAGCTGTTTTTT. It translates to CASSLPPTSGTGELFF.

The rearrangement links TRBV3-1 (or the pseudogene TRBV3-2) to TRBJ1-5; 7 nucleotides line up with TRBD1. V was clipped by 3 bases and J by 9 bases; unmatched bases: 8. Looked up from germline, CDR1 is LGHDT and CDR2 is YNNKEL (reference sequence). The CDR3 contains 14 residues. CDR3 DNA: TGTGCCAGCAGCCAGGGGACAGCCGAACGGCCCCAGCATTTT. It is translated as CASSQGTAERPQHF.

The V call is TRBV18, the J call TRBJ1-3; D remains unclear. This CDR3 has 16 amino acids. Trimming shortened V by 4 bases and J by 0 bases, and 13 bases separated the two germline ends. The germline gives CDR1 KGHSH, CDR2 LQKENI. CDR3 sequence reads: CASSLVRADSGNTIYF. In DNA form, the CDR3 reads TGTGCCAGCTCACTCGTCCGAGCCGACTCTGGAAACACCATATATTTT.

The CDR3 protein is CASSPRGRGTYEQYF. As DNA, the CDR3 is TGTGCCAGCAGCCCGAGGGGCAGGGGGACCTACGAGCAGTACTTC. V and J are TRBV6-2 or TRBV6-3 and TRBJ2-7, with 7 bases that match TRBD1. In germline, CDR1 is MNHEY, CDR2 SVGEGT. The J segment lost 2 bases and the V segment lost 6 bases, leaving 10 bases of the junction unmatched. This CDR3 spans 15 amino acids.

The rearrangement joins TRBV9 to TRBJ2-3; 14 bases line up with TRBD2. Per the germline V gene, CDR1 is SGDLS and CDR2 is YYNGEE. The junction had 10 bases not matched to a gene; V was cut back by 3 bases and J by 1 base. The CDR3 is 19 amino acids. As DNA, the CDR3 is TGTGCCAGCAGCGCCCGACTAGCGGGAGGGGGCCCTGGCACAGATACGCAGTATTTT. Its translation is CASSARLAGGGPGTDTQYF.

The chain couples TRBV6-5 to TRBJ1-5; 7 bases map to TRBD1. The CDR3 totals 16 residues. With 4 bases clipped from V and 1 base from J, the junction kept 7 bases outside the gene matches. CDR1 is MNHEY, CDR2 SVGAGI, per germline. The CDR3 loop is CASSSRTGVSNQPQHF. For the CDR3, the DNA is TGTGCCAGCAGTTCTCGGACAGGCGTGAGCAATCAGCCCCAGCATTTT.

This clone was observed once. The gene calls are TRBV27 and TRBJ2-7, with 9 positions matching TRBD2. The CDR3 extends over 13 amino acids. Germline CDR1 reads MNHEY; CDR2 reads SMNVEV (reference sequence). V trimming: 6 bases; J trimming: 6 bases; junction bases outside the gene matches: 6. CDR3 bases: TGTGCCAGCAGGGCGGGACTAGCCGCCGAGCAGTACTTC. This codes for CASRAGLAAEQYF.

V and J are TRBV7-9 and TRBJ2-2; the match to TRBD2 covers 12 bases. Germline CDR1 and CDR2: SEHNR and FQNEAQ (reference sequence). This CDR3 has 16 residues. Trimming at V came to 5 bases and at J to 6 bases, leaving 7 bases not matched to a gene. This CDR3 is CASSRTSGATAGELFF. CDR3 bases: TGTGCCAGCAGCCGGACTAGCGGGGCGACAGCCGGGGAGCTGTTTTTT.

The V call is TRBV19, the J call TRBJ1-2; 7 bases are shared with TRBD1. The V and J ends lost 4 bases and 4 bases, in that order; junction bases with no gene match: 9. The CDR3 totals 15 residues. CDR1 is LNHDA and CDR2 is SQIVND in the germline V gene (reference sequence). The DNA of the CDR3 is TGTGCCAGTAGTAAGGTAGACAGGGACCCCTATGGCTACACCTTC. It yields the protein CASSKVDRDPYGYTF.

The chain links TRBV4-3 to TRBJ2-7, with a weak D call TRBD2 (6 bases). Trimming removed 3 bases from V and 4 bases from J, with 13 bases in between. The CDR3 covers 14 residues. CDR1 is LGHNA, CDR2 YSLEER, per germline. CDR3 loop: CASSHGSGRYEQYF. CDR3 nucleotide sequence: TGCGCCAGCAGCCATGGGTCCGGGAGATACGAGCAGTACTTC.

This clone was recorded a few times. The chain couples TRBV7-2 to TRBJ2-2, with 7 bases aligning to TRBD2. Trimming cost V 5 bases and J 5 bases; bases outside gene matches: 8. Germline-derived CDR1 and CDR2 are SGHTA and FQGNSA. CDR3 size: 15 residues. DNA of the CDR3: TGTGCCAGCAGCCTAACGGGGGGAGGGACCGGGGAGCTGTTTTTT. This sequence encodes CASSLTGGGTGELFF.

The chain is built from TRBV7-3 and TRBJ2-1; maybe TRBD1 (5 bases). Germline loops: CDR1 SGHTA, CDR2 FQGTGA. The CDR3 loop spans 15 amino acids. V dropped 5 bases and J dropped 7 bases, with 18 bases sitting between them. This CDR3 reads CASSQSGFVGNEQFF. CDR3 sequence (DNA): TGTGCCAGCAGCCAGTCAGGGTTTGTCGGGAATGAGCAGTTCTTC. Full variable domain (outside the CDR3, taken from reference TRBV7-3 and TRBJ2-1): GAGVSQTPSNKVTEKGKYVELRCDPISGHTALYWYRQSLGQGPEFLIYFQGTGAADDSGLPNDRFFAVRPEGSVSTLKIQRTERGDSAVYLCASSQSGFVGNEQFFGPGTRLTVL.

Written as DNA, the CDR3 is TGTGCCAGTAGTATGGGGGGGAGCCGTGGCACCGGGGAGCTGTTTTTT. As protein: CASSMGGSRGTGELFF. The chain uses TRBV19 and TRBJ2-2, with 7 bases matching TRBD2. Germline lookup yields CDR1 LNHDA and CDR2 SQIVND (reference sequence). Unmatched junction bases numbered 8, after V lost 3 bases and J lost 4 bases. The CDR3 spans 16 residues.

This chain links TRBV5-1 with TRBJ2-3; the match to TRBD2 covers 9 bases. In germline, CDR1 is SGHRS, CDR2 YFSETQ. CDR3 length: 17 amino acids. J was trimmed by 1 base and V by 6 bases; bases with no gene match: 12. The CDR3 loop reads CASKTLNQREGTDTQYF. The CDR3 DNA is TGCGCCAGCAAAACGCTAAATCAGCGGGAGGGCACAGATACGCAGTATTTT. Supplemented by reference TRBV5-1 and TRBJ2-3, the full variable domain reads KAGVTQTPRYLIKTRGQQVTLSCSPISGHRSVSWYQQTPGQGLQFLFEYFSETQRNKGNFPGRFSGRQFSNSRSEMNVSTLELGDSALYLCASKTLNQREGTDTQYFGPGTRLTVL.